This T cell receptor beta chain is from a study of blood T cell repertoires in COVID-19. The wider study: Acute and convalescent COVID-19 specimens originated in the United States, Italy and Spain. PBMCs, B-cell-depleted T cells, or T cells provided the cDNA or gDNA that made up the material.

How the authors handled the data: Estimated nucleated cell counts came from reference gene primer amplification. Sequenced by immunoSEQ multiplex PCR; TCRdb stores in-frame clones only, minus some. The V and J calls and clone size come from that table; D and trimming were worked out from the DNA. The sample has approximately 75,000 clones, 86% seen once. V was shortened by 7 bases and J by 0 bases, with 10 bases between the two germline ends. The CDR3 runs to 14 residues. Germline values: CDR1 MDHEN, CDR2 SYDVKM. The sequence came from an elderly man with COVID-19, enrolled during active disease. The gene calls are TRBV28 and TRBJ1-5; TRBD1 is a possible D gene (5 bases). Sequencing used peripheral blood. The CDR3 bases are TGTGCCAGCAAGATTGACAGTAGCAATCAGCCCCAGCATTTT. Protein product: CASKIDSSNQPQHF.